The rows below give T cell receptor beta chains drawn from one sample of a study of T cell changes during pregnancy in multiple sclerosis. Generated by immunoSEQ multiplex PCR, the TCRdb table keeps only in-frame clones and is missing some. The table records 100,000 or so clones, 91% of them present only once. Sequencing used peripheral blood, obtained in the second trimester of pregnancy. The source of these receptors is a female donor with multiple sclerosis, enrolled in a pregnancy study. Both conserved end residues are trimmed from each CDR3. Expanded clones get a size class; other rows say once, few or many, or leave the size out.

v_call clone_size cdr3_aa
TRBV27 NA ASSTPRDRGYNEQF
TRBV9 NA ASSASGSYNEQF
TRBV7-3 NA ASSLGRQGEQY
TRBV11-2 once ASSLGGGRVPYEQY
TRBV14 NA ASSQDGLTGTGNTIY
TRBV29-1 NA SAAGLQNGNTIY
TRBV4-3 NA ASSQGTSASGTDTQY
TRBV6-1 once ASRGQAGNTIY
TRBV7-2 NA ASSLAGKGGETQY
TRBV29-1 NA SVVGQADSGNTIY
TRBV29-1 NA SVGLAGAETQY
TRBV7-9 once ASSSRTDNEQF
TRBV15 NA ATSRIAGTQETQY
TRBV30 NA AWSTGTGAHEQY
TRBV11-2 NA ASSSQGERDTQY
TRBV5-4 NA ASSLNRGQDEQY